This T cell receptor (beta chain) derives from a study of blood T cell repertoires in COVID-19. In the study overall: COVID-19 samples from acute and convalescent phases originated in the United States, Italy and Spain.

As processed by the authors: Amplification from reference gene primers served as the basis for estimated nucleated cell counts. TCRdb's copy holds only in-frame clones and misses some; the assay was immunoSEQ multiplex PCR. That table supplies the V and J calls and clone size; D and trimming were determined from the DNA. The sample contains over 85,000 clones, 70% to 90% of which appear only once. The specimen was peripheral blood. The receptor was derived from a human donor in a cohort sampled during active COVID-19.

This CDR3 reads CASSLGTESTGELFF. The CDR3 bases are TGTGCCAGCAGCTTAGGCACGGAGAGCACCGGGGAGCTGTTTTTT. The chain combines TRBV11-2 with TRBJ2-2; D remains unclear. Germline lookup yields CDR1 SGHAT and CDR2 FQNNGV. V was cut by 1 base and J by 4 bases, with 10 bases left in between. The CDR3 contains 15 residues.